Described below is a single T cell receptor (beta chain) sequence and its context. The antigen is undetermined. The CDR3 is 14 residues long. Germline lookup yields CDR1 GTSNPN and CDR2 SVGIG (reference sequence). V was clipped by 3 bases and J by 3 bases, with 12 bases between them. TCR alpha and TCR beta cDNA libraries carrying sample barcodes and UMIs were produced by 5'RACE using constant-segment primers. TCRdb analysed the 5' RACE reads with MiXCR anew, one entry per CDR3 protein. The profile shows hundreds of thousands of distinct CDR3 sequences, just over 20% of them singletons. These data come from a study of T-cell memory formation after mild COVID-19. In the study overall: Largely, the TCR clusters proved donor specific. Broader study findings: Whereas later expanders leaned CD4+, clones contracting day 15 to 85 showed a balanced CD4/CD8 makeup.

The sequenced material came from PBMCs or a T cell subset sorted from them (not recorded which). The sequence came from an adult woman who had mild COVID-19 (a few samples of this study predate the infection). Cell type and time point are not known. The chain has TRBV30 and TRBJ1-5; D gene ambiguous. The chain's CDR3 is CAWSIDGNNQPQHF. The CDR3 DNA reads TGTGCCTGGAGCATCGACGGAAACAATCAGCCCCAGCATTTT.